These T cell receptor beta chains were read from a single sample in a study of blood T cell repertoires in COVID-19. Clones were sequenced by immunoSEQ multiplex PCR, and TCRdb holds only the in-frame ones, with some missing. The sample contains some 370,000 clones, roughly 80% of which appear only once. The sample was PBMCs or T cells enriched from blood (not recorded which). These receptors originate from a woman aged 50 to 60 who had recovered from COVID-19. CDR3s include the opening cysteine and the closing phenylalanine or tryptophan. A D gene is named only where the DNA matches it firmly. Not every row has a clone size; where given, it reads once, few, many or a size class.

NA	NA	TRBV11-2	TRBJ1-2	CASSSHGANYGYTF	TGTGCCAGCAGCTCACACGGAGCTAACTATGGCTACACCTTC
NA	NA	TRBV6-5	TRBJ2-2	CASSSRGSGTGELFF	TGTGCCAGCAGCTCTCGCGGGTCTGGGACCGGGGAGCTGTTTTTT
NA	NA	TRBV7-9	TRBJ1-3	CASSLRQSTSGNTIYF	TGTGCCAGCAGCCTGAGACAGTCTACCTCTGGAAACACCATATATTTT
NA	TRBD1	TRBV7-8	TRBJ1-5	CASSASGTGGQPQHF	TGTGCCAGCAGCGCATCGGGGACAGGGGGACAGCCCCAGCATTTT
NA	TRBD1	TRBV5-4	TRBJ2-5	CASSADPGQQETQYF	TGTGCCAGCAGCGCCGACCCGGGACAGCAAGAGACCCAGTACTTC
NA	TRBD2	TRBV7-2	TRBJ2-3	CASSLAGGVDTQYF	TGTGCCAGCAGCTTGGCGGGAGGGGTGGATACGCAGTATTTT
NA	TRBD2	TRBV6-6	TRBJ2-3	CASSYGRETTDTQYF	TGTGCCAGCAGTTATGGGCGGGAGACCACAGATACGCAGTATTTT
NA	NA	TRBV18	TRBJ1-3	CASSLSASSGNTIYF	TGTGCCAGCTCCCTCTCCGCGAGCTCTGGAAACACCATATATTTT
NA	NA	TRBV3-1/TRBV3-2	TRBJ1-2	CASSQGTRRLGYGYTF	TGTGCCAGCAGCCAAGGGACACGCCGCCTTGGCTATGGCTACACCTTC
NA	TRBD1	TRBV4-2	TRBJ1-1	CASSPRTGTTTEAFF	TGTGCCAGCAGCCCCAGGACAGGGACGACCACTGAAGCTTTCTTT
NA	NA	TRBV11-2	TRBJ2-2	CASSGQANTGELFF	TGTGCCAGCAGCGGGCAGGCGAACACCGGGGAGCTGTTTTTT
NA	TRBD1	TRBV6-2/TRBV6-3	TRBJ1-1	CASSRTGGEAFF	TGTGCCAGCAGTAGGACAGGGGGTGAAGCTTTCTTT
NA	TRBD1	TRBV6-5	TRBJ2-5	CASSNPGGTQYF	TGTGCCAGCAGTAACCCAGGGGGGACCCAGTACTTC
NA	TRBD1	TRBV7-2	TRBJ2-7	CASSLSGNRGEQYF	TGTGCCAGCAGCTTAAGTGGGAACAGGGGCGAGCAGTACTTC
NA	NA	TRBV24-1	TRBJ2-5	CATSDGTNRQTQYF	TGTGCCACCAGTGATGGGACAAACCGGCAGACCCAGTACTTC
NA	TRBD1	TRBV4-1	TRBJ2-7	CASSLGETGVAYEQYF	TGCGCCAGCAGTCTGGGTGAGACAGGGGTTGCCTACGAGCAGTACTTC
NA	NA	TRBV7-9	TRBJ2-7	CASSLFGAEGYEQYF	TGTGCCAGCAGCTTATTCGGAGCGGAGGGCTACGAGCAGTACTTC
NA	TRBD1	TRBV29-1	TRBJ1-2	CSVLLMTGGVRGYTF	TGCAGCGTTTTGCTAATGACAGGGGGGGTTCGTGGCTACACCTTC
NA	NA	TRBV21-1	TRBJ2-6	CASSNHPDILWFGGSSGANVLTF	TGTGCCAGCAGCAATCATCCCGATATTTTATGGTTTGGGGGGAGCTCTGGGGCCAACGTCCTGACTTTC
once	NA	TRBV5-6	TRBJ1-2	CASSLWDISGYTF	TGTGCCAGCAGCCTGTGGGACATTTCTGGCTACACCTTC
NA	NA	TRBV27	TRBJ1-1	CASSLRAAMNTEAFF	TGTGCCAGCAGTTTGAGGGCAGCGATGAACACTGAAGCTTTCTTT
few	TRBD2	TRBV2	TRBJ2-1	CASSYYQTSPRLF	TGTGCCAGCAGTTATTACCAGACTAGCCCCCGGCTCTTC
NA	NA	TRBV28	TRBJ1-2	CASSLTGNYGYTF	TGTGCCAGCAGTTTAACAGGGAACTATGGCTACACCTTC
NA	NA	TRBV7-9	TRBJ1-4	CASSLGRDTAATNEKLFF	TGTGCCAGCAGCTTAGGGAGAGATACCGCCGCAACTAATGAAAAACTGTTTTTT
NA	TRBD1	TRBV29-1	TRBJ1-2	CSVFTRTGSWSNYGYTF	TGCAGCGTTTTCACGCGGACAGGATCTTGGTCTAACTATGGCTACACCTTC
NA	NA	TRBV21-1	TRBJ1-2	CASSKAGGFGGYTF	TGTGCCAGCAGCAAAGCCGGTGGGTTCGGGGGCTACACCTTC